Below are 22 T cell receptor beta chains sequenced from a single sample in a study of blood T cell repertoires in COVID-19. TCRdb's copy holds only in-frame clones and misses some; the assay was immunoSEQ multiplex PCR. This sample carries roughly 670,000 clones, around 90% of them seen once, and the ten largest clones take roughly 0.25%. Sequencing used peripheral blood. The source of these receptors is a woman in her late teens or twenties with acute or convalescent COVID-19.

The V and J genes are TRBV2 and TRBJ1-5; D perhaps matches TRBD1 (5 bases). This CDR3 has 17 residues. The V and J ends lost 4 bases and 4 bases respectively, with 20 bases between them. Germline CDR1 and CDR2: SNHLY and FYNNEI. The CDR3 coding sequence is TGTGCCAGCAGTGGGGGCGTAATCCCCGGAGGGAATCAGCCCCAGCATTTT. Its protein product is CASSGGVIPGGNQPQHF.

The CDR3: CSARGQGGYTF. The DNA for the CDR3 is TGCAGTGCCCGCGGACAGGGCGGCTACACCTTC. The chain employs TRBV20-1 and TRBJ1-2, with 8 bases that match TRBD1. There are 11 residues in the CDR3. Germline V gene lookup returns CDR1 DFQATT and CDR2 SNEGSKA (reference sequence). Trimming cost V 6 bases and J 8 bases; bases outside gene matches: 5.

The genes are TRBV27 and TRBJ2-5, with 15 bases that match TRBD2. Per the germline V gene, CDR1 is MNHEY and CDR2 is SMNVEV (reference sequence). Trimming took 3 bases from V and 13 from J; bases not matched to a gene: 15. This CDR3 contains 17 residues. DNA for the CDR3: TGTGCCAGCAGTTTTTTGATCGGCCCGGGACTAGCGGGGGGCTTGTACTTC. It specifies CASSFLIGPGLAGGLYF.

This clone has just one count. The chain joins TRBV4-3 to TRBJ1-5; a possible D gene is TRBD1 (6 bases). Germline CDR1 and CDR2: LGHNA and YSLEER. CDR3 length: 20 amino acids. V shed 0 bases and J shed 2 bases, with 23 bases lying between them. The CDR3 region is CASSQDFGDRRRTGNQPQHF. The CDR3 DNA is TGCGCCAGCAGCCAAGATTTCGGAGACAGGCGGCGCACTGGCAATCAGCCCCAGCATTTT.

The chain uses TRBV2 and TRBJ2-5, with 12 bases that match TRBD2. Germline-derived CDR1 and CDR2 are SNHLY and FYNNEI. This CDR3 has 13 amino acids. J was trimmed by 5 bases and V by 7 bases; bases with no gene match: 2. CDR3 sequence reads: CASNGLAGETQYF. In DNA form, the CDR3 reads TGTGCCAGCAATGGACTAGCGGGGGAGACCCAGTACTTC.

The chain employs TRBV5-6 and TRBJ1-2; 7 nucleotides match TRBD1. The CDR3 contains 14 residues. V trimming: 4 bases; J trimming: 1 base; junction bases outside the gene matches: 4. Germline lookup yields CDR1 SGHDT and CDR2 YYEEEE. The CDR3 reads CASSQGQRNYGYTF. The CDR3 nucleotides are TGTGCCAGCAGCCAGGGACAGCGTAACTATGGCTACACCTTC.

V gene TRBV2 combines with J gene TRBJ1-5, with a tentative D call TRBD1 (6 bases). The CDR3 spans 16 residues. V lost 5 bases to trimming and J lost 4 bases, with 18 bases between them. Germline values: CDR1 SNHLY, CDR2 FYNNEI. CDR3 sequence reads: CASSSSTGRGNQPQHF. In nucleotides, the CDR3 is TGTGCCAGCAGTTCTTCAACAGGGAGGGGGAATCAGCCCCAGCATTTT.

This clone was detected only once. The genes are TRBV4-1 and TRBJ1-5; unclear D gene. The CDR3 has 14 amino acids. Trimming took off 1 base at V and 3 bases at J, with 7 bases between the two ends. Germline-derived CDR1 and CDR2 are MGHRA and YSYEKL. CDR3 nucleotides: TGCGCCAGCAGCCAAGGAGGGTCCAATCAGCCCCAGCATTTT. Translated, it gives CASSQGGSNQPQHF.

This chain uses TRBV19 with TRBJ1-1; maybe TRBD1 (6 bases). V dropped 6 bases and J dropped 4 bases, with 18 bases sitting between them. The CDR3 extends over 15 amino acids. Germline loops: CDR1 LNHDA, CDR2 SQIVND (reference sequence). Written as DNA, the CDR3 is TGTGCCAGTAGCCAATTAGGGGGAAGGTTCACTGAAGCTTTCTTT. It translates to CASSQLGGRFTEAFF.

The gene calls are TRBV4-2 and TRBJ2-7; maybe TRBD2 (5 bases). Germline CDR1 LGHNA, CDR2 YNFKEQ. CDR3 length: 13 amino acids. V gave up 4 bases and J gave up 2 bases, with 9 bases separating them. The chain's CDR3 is CASSPGRTYEQYF. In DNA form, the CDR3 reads TGTGCCAGCAGCCCGGGAAGGACCTACGAGCAGTACTTC.

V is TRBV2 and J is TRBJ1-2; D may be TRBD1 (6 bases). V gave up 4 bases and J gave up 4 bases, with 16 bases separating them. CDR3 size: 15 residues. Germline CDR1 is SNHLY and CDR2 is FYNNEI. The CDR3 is CASSVRQEESYGYTF. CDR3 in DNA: TGTGCCAGCAGTGTGAGACAGGAGGAGTCCTATGGCTACACCTTC.

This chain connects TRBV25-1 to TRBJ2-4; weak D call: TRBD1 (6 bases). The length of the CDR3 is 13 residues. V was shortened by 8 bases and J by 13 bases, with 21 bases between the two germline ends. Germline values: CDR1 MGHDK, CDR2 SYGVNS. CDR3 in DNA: TGTGCCAGCGCCCCGCCAGGGGAAGGGAAACAGTACTTC. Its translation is CASAPPGEGKQYF.

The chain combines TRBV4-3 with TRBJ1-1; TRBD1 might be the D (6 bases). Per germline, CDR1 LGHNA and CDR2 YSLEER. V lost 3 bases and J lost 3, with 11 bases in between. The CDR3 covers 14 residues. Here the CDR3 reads CASSQGARDTEAFF. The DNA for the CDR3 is TGCGCCAGCAGCCAGGGGGCTCGGGACACTGAAGCTTTCTTT.

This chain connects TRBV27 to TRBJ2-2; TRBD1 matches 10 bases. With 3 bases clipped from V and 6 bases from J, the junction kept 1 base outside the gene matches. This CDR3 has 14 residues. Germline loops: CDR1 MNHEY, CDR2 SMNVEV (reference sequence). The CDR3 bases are TGTGCCAGCAGTTTTGGACAGGGGGCCGGGGAGCTGTTTTTT. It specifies CASSFGQGAGELFF.

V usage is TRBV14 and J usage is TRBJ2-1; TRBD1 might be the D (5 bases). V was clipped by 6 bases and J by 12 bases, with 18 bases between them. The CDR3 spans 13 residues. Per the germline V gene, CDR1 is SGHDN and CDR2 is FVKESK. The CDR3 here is CASSSVGWGLQFF. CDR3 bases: TGTGCCAGCAGTAGTGTTGGATGGGGCCTGCAGTTCTTC.

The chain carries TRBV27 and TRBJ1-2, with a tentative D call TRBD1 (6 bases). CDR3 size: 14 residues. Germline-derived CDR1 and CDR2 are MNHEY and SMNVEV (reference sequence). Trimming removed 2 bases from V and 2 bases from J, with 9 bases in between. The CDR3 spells CASSLNRDNYGYTF. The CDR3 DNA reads TGTGCCAGCAGTTTAAACAGGGACAACTATGGCTACACCTTC.

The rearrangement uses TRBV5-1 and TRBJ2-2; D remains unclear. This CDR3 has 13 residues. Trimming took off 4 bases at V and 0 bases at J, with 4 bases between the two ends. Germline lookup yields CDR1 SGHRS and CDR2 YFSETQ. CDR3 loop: CASSPANTGELFF. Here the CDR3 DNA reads TGCGCCAGCAGCCCTGCGAACACCGGGGAGCTGTTTTTT.

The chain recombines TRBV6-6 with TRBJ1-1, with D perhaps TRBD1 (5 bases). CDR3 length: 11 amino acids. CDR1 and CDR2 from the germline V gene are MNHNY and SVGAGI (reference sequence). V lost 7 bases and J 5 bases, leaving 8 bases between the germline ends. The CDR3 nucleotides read TGTGCCAGCAAGGGGCTGACTGAAGCTTTCTTT. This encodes CASKGLTEAFF.

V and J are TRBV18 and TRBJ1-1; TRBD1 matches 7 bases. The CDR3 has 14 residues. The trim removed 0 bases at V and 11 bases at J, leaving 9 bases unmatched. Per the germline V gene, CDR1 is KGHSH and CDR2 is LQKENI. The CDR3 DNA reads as TGTGCCAGCTCACCACCGGTGGTAGACAGGGCTGCTTTCTTT. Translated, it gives CASSPPVVDRAAFF.

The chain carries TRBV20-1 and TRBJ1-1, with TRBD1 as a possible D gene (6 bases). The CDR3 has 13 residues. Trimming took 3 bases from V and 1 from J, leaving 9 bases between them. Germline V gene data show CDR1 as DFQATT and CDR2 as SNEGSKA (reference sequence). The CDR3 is CSASGGANTEAFF. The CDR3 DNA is TGCAGTGCTAGTGGGGGCGCGAACACTGAAGCTTTCTTT.

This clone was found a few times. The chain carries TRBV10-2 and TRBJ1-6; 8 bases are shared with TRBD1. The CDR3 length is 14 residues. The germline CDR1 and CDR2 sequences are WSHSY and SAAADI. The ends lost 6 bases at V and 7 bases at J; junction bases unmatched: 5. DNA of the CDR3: TGCGCCAGCAGGGGAGGACAGGGAAATTCACCCCTCCACTTT. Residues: CASRGGQGNSPLHF.

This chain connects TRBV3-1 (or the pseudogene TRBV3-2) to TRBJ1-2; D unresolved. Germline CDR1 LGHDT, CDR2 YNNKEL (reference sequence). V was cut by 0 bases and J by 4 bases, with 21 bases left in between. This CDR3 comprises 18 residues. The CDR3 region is CASSQERGGSVEGYGYTF. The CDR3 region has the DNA TGTGCCAGCAGCCAAGAGCGTGGCGGCAGCGTGGAAGGCTATGGCTACACCTTC.